This T cell receptor (beta chain) emerged from a study of cytomegalovirus exposure and HLA in healthy donors. Primers for the PCR totalled 60 Vbeta and 13 Jbeta. Per the authors' pipeline: The count from a later analysis was 79 million or so unique TCR beta chains, 9 million to 12 million of them shared. The assay was immunoSEQ multiplex PCR, and TCRdb's table has in-frame clones only and misses some. D and trimming come from the DNA, and the V and J calls and clone size come from that table. Of around 100,000 clones in the sample, 50% to 65% were seen once. The germline CDR1 and CDR2 sequences are SNHLY and FYNNEI. V shed 6 bases and J shed 7 bases, with 13 bases lying between them. The CDR3 covers 12 residues. As concerns this clone: The target antigen is unknown.

Whole-study results and caveats: Altogether, 164 TCR beta chains were recorded as cytomegalovirus-associated. Later genetic work tied a missense DCLRE1C variant to beta-chain V and J trimming. Apart from CMV serostatus, no immune exposure information was available.

This sequence originates from a man aged 25 to 45 in good health and CMV-seropositive. Sequenced material: PBMCs. The rearrangement joins TRBV2 to TRBJ2-7; a weak D match, TRBD1 (6 bases). CDR3 residues: CASSGQFEEQYF. CDR3 coding DNA: TGTGCCAGCAGCGGACAGTTTGAAGAGCAGTACTTC.